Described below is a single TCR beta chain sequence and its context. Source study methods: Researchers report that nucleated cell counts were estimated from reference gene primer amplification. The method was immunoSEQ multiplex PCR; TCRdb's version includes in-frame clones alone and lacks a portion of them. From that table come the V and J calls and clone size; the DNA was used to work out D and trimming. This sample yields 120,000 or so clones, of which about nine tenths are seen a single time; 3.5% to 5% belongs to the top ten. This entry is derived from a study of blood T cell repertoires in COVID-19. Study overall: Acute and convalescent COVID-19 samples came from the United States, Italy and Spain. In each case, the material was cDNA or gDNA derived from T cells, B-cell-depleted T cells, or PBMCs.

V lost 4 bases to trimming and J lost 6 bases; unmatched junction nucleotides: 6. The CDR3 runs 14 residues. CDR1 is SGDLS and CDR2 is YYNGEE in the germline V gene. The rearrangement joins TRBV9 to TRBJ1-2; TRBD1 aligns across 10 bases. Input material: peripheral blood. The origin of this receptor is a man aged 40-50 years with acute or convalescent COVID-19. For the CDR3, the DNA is TGTGCCAGCAGCCTGAGACAGGGGGCTGATGGCTACACCTTC. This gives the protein CASSLRQGADGYTF.